Below, 24 T cell receptor beta chains from the same sample are listed, as sequenced in a study of blood T cell repertoires in COVID-19. Generated by immunoSEQ multiplex PCR, the TCRdb table keeps only in-frame clones and is missing some. The table records about 120,000 clones, approximately 90% of them present only once. Sample: peripheral blood. The receptors were sampled from a human donor in a cohort sampled during active COVID-19.

The rearrangement links TRBV18 to TRBJ2-6; 7 positions match TRBD1. This CDR3 has 17 amino acids. The ends lost 5 bases at V and 2 bases at J; junction bases unmatched: 9. Germline CDR1 KGHSH, CDR2 LQKENI. This CDR3 is CASSFSTGLTGANVLTF. The CDR3 DNA follows: TGTGCCAGCTCATTCTCGACAGGGCTGACTGGGGCCAACGTCCTGACTTTC.

The chain joins TRBV7-2 to TRBJ2-7, with TRBD2 matching 8 bases. In germline, CDR1 is SGHTA, CDR2 FQGNSA. V lost 2 bases to trimming and J lost 4 bases; unmatched junction nucleotides: 13. This CDR3 has 17 amino acids. The CDR3 reads CASSLNLVGLANYEQYF. CDR3 sequence (DNA): TGTGCCAGCAGCTTAAATCTCGTCGGACTAGCCAATTACGAGCAGTACTTC. Looking up the rest from reference TRBV7-2 and TRBJ2-7 gives the full variable domain: GAGVSQSPSNKVTEKGKDVELRCDPISGHTALYWYRQSLGQGLEFLIYFQGNSAPDKSGLPSDRFSAERTGGSVSTLTIQRTQQEDSAVYLCASSLNLVGLANYEQYFGPGTRLTVT.

The chain employs TRBV7-2 and TRBJ2-3; D is perhaps TRBD1 (5 bases). Germline loops: CDR1 SGHTA, CDR2 FQGNSA. The CDR3 has 16 amino acids. The V and J ends lost 5 bases and 4 bases respectively, with 19 bases between them. This CDR3 is CASSPRGQGMADTQYF. The CDR3 DNA reads TGTGCCAGCAGCCCTAGGGGCCAGGGAATGGCAGATACGCAGTATTTT.

The J gene is TRBJ1-6, the V gene TRBV19, with a possible D match to TRBD1 (5 bases). Trimming removed 11 bases from V and 10 bases from J, with 18 bases in between. CDR1 LNHDA and CDR2 SQIVND come from the germline V gene (reference sequence). The CDR3 consists of 13 residues. The chain's CDR3 is CAGGDGQSSPLHF. DNA for the CDR3: TGTGCCGGGGGGGACGGACAAAGCTCACCCCTCCACTTT.

The V call is TRBV12-3 or TRBV12-4, the J call TRBJ1-2; D is uncertain. The CDR3 extends over 12 amino acids. Trimming took off 5 bases at V and 5 bases at J, with 9 bases between the two ends. This CDR3 reads CASSDPGYGYTF. DNA for the CDR3: TGTGCCAGCAGTGACCCGGGATATGGCTACACCTTC.

This clone is deemed medium-sized. The chain employs TRBV24-1 and TRBJ1-1, with D unresolved. The V gene's germline CDR1 is KGHDR and CDR2 SFDVKD. The ends were cut back, 7 bases at V and 1 base at J, with 9 bases in the middle. The CDR3 is made up of 13 amino acids. The CDR3 region is CATRASWNTEAFF. The CDR3 bases are TGTGCCACCAGGGCTTCGTGGAACACTGAAGCTTTCTTT.

This clone was observed once. The V gene is TRBV10-2, the J gene TRBJ1-5; D might be TRBD1 (5 bases). Germline values: CDR1 WSHSY, CDR2 SAAADI. The CDR3 consists of 14 residues. The V and J ends lost 4 bases and 4 bases respectively, with 11 bases between them. The CDR3 coding sequence is TGCGCCAGCAGTGTCATGGGGCGAAATCAGCCCCAGCATTTT. It yields the protein CASSVMGRNQPQHF.

The sample holds one count of this clone. This chain joins TRBV9 and TRBJ1-6; 10 nucleotides line up with TRBD1. V shed 3 bases, J shed 6 bases, and the junction held 3 bases outside the gene matches. Germline V CDR1 and CDR2: SGDLS, YYNGEE. This CDR3 region has 15 residues. The CDR3 loop reads CASSARTGGNSPLHF. DNA for the CDR3: TGTGCCAGCAGCGCCCGGACAGGGGGTAATTCACCCCTCCACTTT.

The DNA for the CDR3 is TGCAGCGCTTGGACTAGCGGGGGACCTGTTAGCTCCTACAATGAGCAGTTCTTC. This sequence encodes CSAWTSGGPVSSYNEQFF. This chain connects TRBV29-1 to TRBJ2-1; 13 bases fit TRBD2. CDR1 is SQVTM, CDR2 ANQGSEA, per germline. The CDR3 loop spans 18 amino acids. V dropped 7 bases and J dropped 0; count of bases not matched to a gene: 12.

This chain joins TRBV5-6 and TRBJ2-5; D not resolved. The CDR3 has 12 residues. Germline CDR1 is SGHDT and CDR2 is YYEEEE. V shed 5 bases and J shed 5 bases, with 10 bases lying between them. The CDR3 here is CASSFLQETQYF. CDR3 nucleotides: TGTGCCAGCAGTTTCCTGCAGGAGACCCAGTACTTC. Complete variable domain (other parts from reference TRBV5-6 and TRBJ2-5): DAGVTQSPTHLIKTRGQQVTLRCSPKSGHDTVSWYQQALGQGPQFIFQYYEEEERQRGNFPDRFSGHQFPNYSSELNVNALLLGDSALYLCASSFLQETQYFGPGTRLLVL.

This chain uses TRBV24-1 with TRBJ2-1; possible D gene TRBD1, 5 bases. The V gene's germline CDR1 is KGHDR and CDR2 SFDVKD. The CDR3 covers 12 residues. V was trimmed by 9 bases and J by 6 bases, leaving 11 bases between them. The CDR3 sequence: CATVSRGNEQFF. The DNA for the CDR3 is TGTGCCACCGTGAGTAGGGGCAATGAGCAGTTCTTC.

Only a few counts were recorded for this clone. The gene calls are TRBV5-6 and TRBJ2-7; D perhaps matches TRBD1 (6 bases). This CDR3 contains 14 residues. V gave up 3 bases and J gave up 0 bases, with 10 bases separating them. The germline gives CDR1 SGHDT, CDR2 YYEEEE. CDR3 residues: CASSSGQSSYEQYF. DNA of the CDR3: TGTGCCAGCAGCTCAGGACAGAGCTCCTACGAGCAGTACTTC.

The genes are TRBV5-8 and TRBJ1-1; the match to TRBD1 covers 8 bases. Per germline, CDR1 SGHTS and CDR2 YDEGEE. V was pared by 4 bases and J by 8 bases, with 7 bases of the junction left unmatched. This CDR3 spans 13 amino acids. CDR3 DNA: TGTGCCAGCAGCCGTGACAGGGGCAGCGAAGCTTTCTTT. It specifies CASSRDRGSEAFF.

This clone was recorded a few times. The chain joins TRBV14 to TRBJ2-5, with 8 bases lining up with TRBD2. The CDR3 is 16 amino acids. Germline CDR1 is SGHDN and CDR2 is FVKESK. Germline trimming cut 3 bases from V and 0 bases from J; bases unmatched to any gene: 6. The CDR3 region is CASSQSLAAYQETQYF. The CDR3 nucleotides are TGTGCCAGCAGCCAGTCACTAGCGGCGTACCAAGAGACCCAGTACTTC.

This clone has more than one count but fewer than ten. The genes are TRBV2 and TRBJ2-7; 7 bases map to TRBD2. The CDR3 contains 14 residues. The germline gives CDR1 SNHLY, CDR2 FYNNEI. V dropped 3 bases and J dropped 3; count of bases not matched to a gene: 5. The CDR3 sequence is CASSESSGVYEQYF. The CDR3 DNA reads TGTGCCAGCAGTGAGTCTAGCGGCGTCTACGAGCAGTACTTC.

The V call is TRBV11-3, the J call TRBJ2-5, with D possibly matching TRBD2 (6 bases). The CDR3 consists of 15 residues. The V gene's germline CDR1 is SGHNT and CDR2 YENEEA. The V and J ends lost 1 base and 1 base respectively, with 10 bases between them. This CDR3 is CASSLGDGSQETQYF. The CDR3 nucleotides are TGTGCCAGCAGCTTAGGGGACGGGAGCCAAGAGACCCAGTACTTC.

The CDR3 DNA follows: TGTGCCACCAGCAGAATACAGGGGAGAGCAGCTAATGAAAAACTGTTTTTT. Its translation is CATSRIQGRAANEKLFF. This chain connects TRBV15 to TRBJ1-4; 7 bases are shared with TRBD1. J gave up 3 bases and V 2 bases, and 9 bases lay outside the gene matches. There are 17 residues in the CDR3. The germline V gene encodes CDR1 LNHNV and CDR2 YYDKDF (reference sequence).

This clone was detected a few times. At the DNA level, this CDR3 is encoded by other sequences in the same sample as well. The rearrangement uses TRBV2 and TRBJ2-1, with TRBD2 matching over 9 bases. The CDR3 extends over 15 amino acids. Germline V CDR1 and CDR2: SNHLY, FYNNEI. Losses at the gene ends were 1 base for V and 4 bases for J; bases not matched to a gene: 2. CDR3: CASSEGLAGYNEQFF. CDR3 nucleotides: TGTGCCAGCAGTGAAGGGCTAGCGGGATACAATGAGCAGTTCTTC.

The chain couples TRBV19 to TRBJ2-1, with 13 bases lining up with TRBD2. This CDR3 comprises 16 residues. The V gene's germline CDR1 is LNHDA and CDR2 SQIVND (reference sequence). V lost 3 bases and J lost 9; bases outside the gene matches: 8. Here the CDR3 reads CASSMGTSGGASEQFF. The CDR3 coding sequence is TGTGCCAGTAGTATGGGAACTAGCGGGGGGGCGTCTGAGCAGTTCTTC.

A word on this clone: At one boundary the junction diverges from the germline segment, which might be a read error. The chain is built from TRBV13 and TRBJ1-4, with D perhaps TRBD1 (6 bases). From germline, CDR1 is PRHDT and CDR2 FYEKMQ (reference sequence). The length of the CDR3 is 15 residues. CDR3 bases: TGTGCCAGCAGCGTAGGGCAGGGGACGGATGAAAAACTGTTTTTT. As protein: CASSVGQGTDEKLFF.

The CDR3 spells CASSISEHSNQPQHF. CDR3 coding DNA: TGTGCCAGTAGTATCTCGGAGCATAGCAATCAGCCCCAGCATTTT. The chain is built from TRBV19 and TRBJ1-5, with unresolved D. V was shortened by 3 bases and J by 0 bases, with 9 bases between the two germline ends. Per germline, CDR1 LNHDA and CDR2 SQIVND (reference sequence). CDR3 length: 15 amino acids.

This clone has just one count. The V call is TRBV6-2 or TRBV6-3, the J call TRBJ2-3; TRBD2 aligns across 8 bases. Germline CDR1 is MNHEY and CDR2 is SVGEGT. This CDR3 is 16 amino acids long. J gave up 2 bases and V 2 bases, and 6 bases lay outside the gene matches. CDR3 DNA: TGTGCCAGCAGTTACATCGGGGGGGGACCCACAGATACGCAGTATTTT. The encoded protein is CASSYIGGGPTDTQYF.

This chain connects TRBV25-1 to TRBJ1-2, with TRBD1 matching over 7 bases. This CDR3 region has 15 residues. V was clipped by 2 bases and J by 2 bases; unmatched bases: 5. Germline CDR1 reads MGHDK; CDR2 reads SYGVNS. The CDR3 coding sequence is TGTGCCAGCAGTGAAGTTCGGGGACAGAACTATGGCTACACCTTC. Its translation: CASSEVRGQNYGYTF.

V is TRBV28 and J is TRBJ2-7; D remains ambiguous. V was shortened by 8 bases and J by 6 bases, with 26 bases between the two germline ends. Germline CDR1 reads MDHEN; CDR2 reads SYDVKM. The CDR3 covers 16 residues. CDR3 sequence reads: CASLSSMARLTGEQYF. In DNA form, the CDR3 reads TGTGCCAGCTTGAGTTCGATGGCGCGCCTTACGGGCGAGCAGTACTTC.